Described below is a single TCR beta chain sequence and its context. Other nucleotide sequences from this sample produce the same CDR3. Clones were sequenced by immunoSEQ multiplex PCR, and TCRdb holds only the in-frame ones, with some missing. The table lists fewer than 850,000 clones, around 96% of them singletons. This sample was included in a study of shared clonotypes between healthy human individuals. Study-wide background: Each donor contributed plates that comprised three CD4 naive, three CD4 memory, two CD8 naive and one CD8 memory.

Naive CD8 cells were CD45RO-negative, positively selected for CCR7, excluding terminally differentiated effector memory CD45RA+ cells. The CDR3 is made up of 13 amino acids. Germline lookup yields CDR1 MNHEY and CDR2 SMNVEV (reference sequence). The V end lost 1 base, the J end lost 4 bases, and 7 bases lay between the germline ends. Sequencing was performed on naive CD8+ T cells sorted from blood. The source is a man in his thirties or forties in good health. The V gene is TRBV27, the J gene TRBJ1-2; no reliable D call. CDR3 nucleotide sequence: TGTGCCAGCAGTTTATTTTCAGGCTATGGCTACACCTTC. This sequence encodes CASSLFSGYGYTF.